The present TCR beta chain was sequenced within a study of response to subunit inactivated influenza vaccine. The CDR3 runs to 14 residues. Germline V gives CDR1 DFQATT, CDR2 SNEGSKA (reference sequence). V lost 0 bases and J lost 4, with 12 bases in between. TCRdb recomputed calls from the RT-PCR reads with MiXCR, one row per CDR3 protein. The data show just under 550,000 distinct CDR3 sequences, with under 30% seen just once and under 3.5% held by the top ten. These same data were also listed under a study on T cells expressing NK-cell markers. From that second work: Making the TCR beta cDNA relied on 5'RACE template switching with UMIs. Within the sequenced cohort of eight donors, seven exhibited HCMV seropositivity and one was seronegative. An anti-gamma-delta TCR antibody confined sorting to alpha-beta TCR T cells across several of the experiments. Among a few donors, these clonotypes also ranked first in the CD3+CD56-NKG2C+ fraction.

The V call is TRBV20-1, the J call TRBJ1-2; D possibly corresponds to TRBD1 (5 bases). The TCR sequence derives from a man aged 50 or older who received an inactivated influenza vaccine. The source was CD4+ T cells sorted from PBMCs, collected 11 to 12 days after vaccination. Here the CDR3 DNA reads TGCAGTGCTAGAGATGGGGCGGACCTCTATGGCTACACCTTC. Translated: CSARDGADLYGYTF.